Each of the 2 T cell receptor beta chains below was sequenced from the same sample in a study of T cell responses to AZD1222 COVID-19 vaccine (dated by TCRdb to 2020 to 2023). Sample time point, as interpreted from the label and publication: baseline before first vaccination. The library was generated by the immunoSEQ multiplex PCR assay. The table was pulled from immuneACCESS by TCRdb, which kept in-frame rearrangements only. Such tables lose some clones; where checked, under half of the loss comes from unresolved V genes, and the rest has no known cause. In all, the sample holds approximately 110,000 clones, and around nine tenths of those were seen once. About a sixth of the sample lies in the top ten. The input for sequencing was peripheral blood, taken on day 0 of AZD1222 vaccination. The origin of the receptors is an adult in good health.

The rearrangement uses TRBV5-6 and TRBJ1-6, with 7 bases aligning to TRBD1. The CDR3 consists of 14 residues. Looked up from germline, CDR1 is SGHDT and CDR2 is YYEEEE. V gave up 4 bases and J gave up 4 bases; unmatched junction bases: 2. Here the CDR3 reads CASSPGQYNSPLHF. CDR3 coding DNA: TGTGCCAGCAGCCCGGGACAGTATAATTCACCCCTCCACTTT. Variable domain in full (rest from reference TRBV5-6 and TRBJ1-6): DAGVTQSPTHLIKTRGQQVTLRCSPKSGHDTVSWYQQALGQGPQFIFQYYEEEERQRGNFPDRFSGHQFPNYSSELNVNALLLGDSALYLCASSPGQYNSPLHFGNGTRLTVT.

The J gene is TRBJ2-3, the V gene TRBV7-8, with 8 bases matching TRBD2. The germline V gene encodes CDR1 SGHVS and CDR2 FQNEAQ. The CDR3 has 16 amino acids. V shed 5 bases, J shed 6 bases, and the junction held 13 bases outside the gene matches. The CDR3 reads CASSPGVREGTDTQYF. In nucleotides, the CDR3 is TGTGCCAGCAGCCCGGGGGTCCGGGAGGGGACGGATACGCAGTATTTT.